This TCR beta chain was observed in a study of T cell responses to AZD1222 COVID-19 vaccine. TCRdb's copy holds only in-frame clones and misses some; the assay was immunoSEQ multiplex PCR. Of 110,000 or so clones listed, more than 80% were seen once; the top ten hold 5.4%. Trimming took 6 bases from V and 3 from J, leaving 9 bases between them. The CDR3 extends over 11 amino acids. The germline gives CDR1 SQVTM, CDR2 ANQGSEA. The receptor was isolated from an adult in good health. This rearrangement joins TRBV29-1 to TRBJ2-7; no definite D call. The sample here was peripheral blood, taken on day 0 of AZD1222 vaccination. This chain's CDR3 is CSVADIYEQYF. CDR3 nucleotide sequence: TGCAGCGTCGCTGATATCTACGAGCAGTACTTC.